The rows below give T cell receptor beta chains drawn from one sample of a study of control samples from healthy donors and cancer patients. Data came from immunoSEQ multiplex PCR; TCRdb stores just in-frame clones and leaves some out. The sample yields 150,000 to 200,000 clones, approximately 94% seen once. The sample taken for sequencing was blood. These TCRs come from a man aged 25-45 years in good health. CDR3s include the opening cysteine and the closing phenylalanine or tryptophan. D genes are given only for firm matches. Expanded clones get a size class; other rows say once, few or many, or leave the size out.

j_call clone_size v_call d_call cdr3_aa cdr3_nt
TRBJ2-2 NA TRBV19 NA CATQQGTKNTGELFF TGTGCCACCCAGCAGGGGACAAAGAACACCGGGGAGCTGTTTTTT
TRBJ2-7 few TRBV28 TRBD2 CASSLWGGSGGYEQYF TGTGCCAGCAGTTTATGGGGCGGATCGGGGGGTTACGAGCAGTACTTC
TRBJ1-1 NA TRBV3-1/TRBV3-2 NA CASSQRGGTEAFF TGTGCCAGCAGCCAGCGGGGAGGCACTGAAGCTTTCTTT
TRBJ1-5 NA TRBV19 NA CASSPAGYSNQPQHF TGTGCCAGTAGTCCGGCGGGGTATAGCAATCAGCCCCAGCATTTT
TRBJ1-5 NA TRBV5-1 TRBD1 CASSLGTGNQPQHF TGCGCCAGCAGCTTAGGGACAGGGAACCAGCCCCAGCATTTT
TRBJ1-5 NA TRBV7-9 NA CASSLGNQPQHF TGTGCCAGCAGCTTAGGTAATCAGCCCCAGCATTTT
TRBJ2-7 NA TRBV7-2 NA CASSLVLGFEQYF TGTGCCAGCAGCTTAGTTCTGGGGTTCGAGCAGTACTTC
TRBJ1-3 NA TRBV30 NA CAWSSGNTIYF TGTGCCTGGAGCTCTGGAAACACCATATATTTT
TRBJ2-3 NA TRBV5-1 TRBD1 CASRDRASTDTQYF TGCGCCAGCAGGGACAGGGCTAGCACAGATACGCAGTATTTT
TRBJ2-4 NA TRBV18 NA CASSPPGVGLAKNIQYF TGTGCCAGCTCACCACCAGGTGTAGGGCTAGCCAAAAACATTCAGTACTTC
TRBJ1-5 NA TRBV19 NA CASSIVSPVTSGFHQPQHF TGTGCCAGTAGTATAGTCTCCCCCGTGACAAGTGGCTTCCATCAGCCCCAGCATTTT
TRBJ2-7 NA TRBV18 TRBD1 CASSRATGGAYEQYF TGTGCCAGCTCACGAGCGACAGGGGGTGCCTACGAGCAGTACTTC
TRBJ2-7 once TRBV18 NA CASSPAPGYEQYF TGTGCCAGCTCACCGGCGCCGGGGTACGAGCAGTACTTC
TRBJ1-5 NA TRBV4-1 NA CASSPIKSNQPQHF TGCGCCAGCAGCCCCATTAAAAGCAATCAGCCCCAGCATTTT
TRBJ1-1 NA TRBV4-1 NA CASSQVMETVNTEAFF TGCGCCAGCAGCCAAGTTATGGAGACGGTGAACACTGAAGCTTTCTTT
TRBJ2-1 NA TRBV5-1 TRBD2 CASSDLAGGPPFF TGCGCCAGCAGCGACCTAGCGGGAGGGCCCCCGTTCTTC
TRBJ1-5 once TRBV24-1 NA CATSDAGPPNQPQHF TGTGCCACCAGTGATGCGGGACCTCCCAATCAGCCCCAGCATTTT
TRBJ2-3 NA TRBV2 NA CASSDTSGEHTQYF TGTGCCAGCAGTGATACTTCGGGGGAGCATACGCAGTATTTT
TRBJ2-2 NA TRBV27 TRBD2 CASSLGGAGELFF TGTGCCAGCAGTTTAGGGGGGGCCGGGGAGCTGTTTTTT
TRBJ1-6 NA TRBV19 NA CASKVGSGGNSPLHF TGTGCCAGTAAAGTAGGGTCCGGGGGCAATTCACCCCTCCACTTT
TRBJ1-6 once TRBV9 TRBD1 CASSAGQGYSPLHF TGTGCCAGCAGCGCGGGACAGGGGTATTCACCCCTCCACTTT
TRBJ1-5 NA TRBV24-1 NA CATSEAGFNQPQHF TGTGCCACCAGTGAGGCGGGGTTCAATCAGCCCCAGCATTTT
TRBJ2-5 once TRBV20-1 NA CSGRETQYF TGCAGTGGACGGGAGACCCAGTACTTC
TRBJ2-1 NA TRBV5-1 TRBD2 CASSSGTSGYNEQFF TGCGCCAGCAGCTCGGGGACTAGCGGATACAATGAGCAGTTCTTC
TRBJ1-4 few TRBV5-4 NA CASSAGTVSGEKLFF TGTGCCAGCAGCGCGGGGACCGTCTCGGGGGAAAAACTGTTTTTT
TRBJ2-2 NA TRBV18 NA CASSRPPPGMDTGELFF TGTGCCAGCTCACGACCACCTCCGGGGATGGACACCGGGGAGCTGTTTTTT
TRBJ2-7 NA TRBV6-6 TRBD2 CASIRKSSGSPPPLGEQYF TGTGCCAGCATTCGAAAGTCTAGCGGGAGCCCCCCTCCCCTGGGGGAGCAGTACTTC
TRBJ1-5 NA TRBV4-1 NA CASSQDLSNQPQHF TGCGCCAGCAGCCAAGACCTGAGCAATCAGCCCCAGCATTTT
TRBJ1-4 NA TRBV5-8 NA CASSYRVGEKLFF TGTGCCAGCAGCTACAGGGTTGGTGAAAAACTGTTTTTT
TRBJ2-5 NA TRBV5-1 TRBD2 CASSNGASGGKETQYF TGCGCCAGCAGCAACGGGGCTAGCGGTGGAAAGGAGACCCAGTACTTC
TRBJ1-6 once TRBV27 NA CASSLTGSSYNSPLHF TGTGCCAGCAGTTTAACAGGGAGCTCCTATAATTCACCCCTCCACTTT
TRBJ2-1 NA TRBV12-3/TRBV12-4 TRBD1 CASSYRGNEQFF TGTGCCAGCAGTTACAGGGGGAATGAGCAGTTCTTC
TRBJ2-3 NA TRBV28 TRBD2 CASSLSRLAGQLPGGTDTQYF TGTGCCAGCAGTTTATCCCGACTAGCGGGACAACTCCCAGGGGGGACAGATACGCAGTATTTT
TRBJ2-2 NA TRBV11-2 NA CASSSPDGELFF TGTGCCAGCAGCTCCCCAGACGGGGAGCTGTTTTTT
TRBJ2-7 NA TRBV11-2 NA CASSLSTNPLHYEQYF TGTGCCAGCAGCTTATCTACCAATCCTCTACACTACGAGCAGTACTTC
TRBJ2-2 NA TRBV7-2 NA CASSGDPRGGELFF TGTGCCAGCAGCGGGGACCCCAGGGGCGGGGAGCTGTTTTTT
TRBJ1-6 NA TRBV6-5 NA CASSQMGEIHF TGTGCCAGCAGTCAGATGGGGGAGATCCACTTT
TRBJ2-3 NA TRBV5-4 NA CASSLAGGGAGTDTQYF TGTGCCAGCAGCTTGGCCGGTGGGGGGGCTGGCACAGATACGCAGTATTTT
TRBJ2-3 NA TRBV12-3/TRBV12-4 NA CASTGTFADTQYF TGTGCCAGCACGGGGACCTTCGCGGATACGCAGTATTTT
TRBJ2-1 NA TRBV2 TRBD2 CASGTRVRNEQFF TGTGCCAGCGGGACTAGAGTACGCAATGAGCAGTTCTTC
TRBJ1-2 NA TRBV4-2 NA CASSPRQNYGYTF TGTGCCAGCAGCCCGCGACAGAACTATGGCTACACCTTC
TRBJ2-7 NA TRBV7-8 NA CASSLRDVAYSYEQYF TGTGCCAGCAGCTTAAGGGACGTAGCCTACTCCTACGAGCAGTACTTC
TRBJ1-1 NA TRBV5-6 TRBD1 CASSLWTGKNTEAFF TGTGCCAGCAGCTTGTGGACAGGGAAGAACACTGAAGCTTTCTTT
TRBJ2-3 NA TRBV28 NA CASRGDWEDTQYF TGTGCCAGCAGGGGGGACTGGGAAGATACGCAGTATTTT
TRBJ1-5 once TRBV4-1 NA CASSQGTDHQPQHF TGCGCCAGCAGCCAAGGGACCGATCATCAGCCCCAGCATTTT
TRBJ2-1 NA TRBV18 NA CASSPGLDNEQFF TGTGCCAGCTCACCAGGCTTGGACAATGAGCAGTTCTTC
TRBJ1-5 NA TRBV7-2 TRBD1 CASSLAGRGRWYQPQHF TGTGCCAGCAGCTTAGCGGGGAGGGGGCGATGGTATCAGCCCCAGCATTTT
TRBJ2-1 once TRBV7-2 NA CASSLFKPSDEQFF TGTGCCAGCAGCTTATTTAAGCCTAGCGATGAGCAGTTCTTC
TRBJ1-2 NA TRBV18 NA CASSTNGEDGGFYTF TGTGCCAGCTCCACCAACGGTGAAGATGGAGGGTTTTACACCTTC
TRBJ1-1 NA TRBV10-1 NA CASSKNKNTEAFF TGCGCCAGCAGTAAAAACAAGAACACTGAAGCTTTCTTT
TRBJ2-7 NA TRBV29-1 NA CSVEEGGLEYEQYF TGCAGCGTTGAAGAGGGGGGGCTAGAGTACGAGCAGTACTTC
TRBJ2-3 NA TRBV29-1 TRBD2 CSSLSRGRGLTSGISDTQYF TGCAGCTCACTGTCCAGGGGAAGGGGGCTGACTAGCGGGATTTCAGATACGCAGTATTTT
TRBJ2-7 NA TRBV5-4 TRBD2 CASSRSGTSGNLYF TGTGCCAGCAGCCGTTCCGGGACTAGCGGGAATCTGTACTTC
TRBJ2-7 NA TRBV27 TRBD1 CASSRTGTASYEQYF TGTGCCAGCAGCCGAACGGGGACAGCCTCCTACGAGCAGTACTTC
TRBJ2-5 few TRBV7-2 NA CASSLEGLQETQYF TGTGCCAGCAGCTTAGAGGGACTCCAAGAGACCCAGTACTTC
TRBJ2-3 NA TRBV6-5 NA CATKVSWHTDTQYF TGTGCCACCAAGGTTTCTTGGCACACAGATACGCAGTATTTT
TRBJ2-1 NA TRBV27 TRBD2 CASRTLAGVYEQFF TGTGCCAGCAGGACACTAGCGGGAGTCTATGAGCAGTTCTTC
TRBJ2-7 NA TRBV19 NA CASSWTGGDEQYF TGTGCCAGTAGTTGGACGGGGGGCGACGAGCAGTACTTC
TRBJ1-5 once TRBV30 NA CAWSVSRWGNQPQHF TGTGCCTGGAGTGTATCCCGTTGGGGCAATCAGCCCCAGCATTTT
TRBJ1-2 NA TRBV10-2 NA CASSESGRANYGYTF TGCGCCAGCAGTGAGTCGGGTCGAGCTAACTATGGCTACACCTTC